One sample yielded the 18 T cell receptor beta chains listed below, sequenced in a study of response to subunit inactivated influenza vaccine. From the RT-PCR reads, TCRdb called clonotypes with MiXCR, one entry per CDR3 protein. The top ten hold roughly 11% of the sample, which has about 540,000 distinct CDR3 sequences, about 14% seen once. The material was PBMCs from blood, obtained 11 to 12 days after vaccination. The source of these receptors is a man between 50 and 59 years old who received an inactivated influenza vaccine.

The V call is TRBV15, the J call TRBJ1-2; no firm D call. CDR1 LNHNV and CDR2 YYDKDF come from the germline V gene (reference sequence). The CDR3 covers 13 residues. The V gene lost 5 bases and the J gene lost 5 bases, with 12 bases spanning the gap. In DNA form, the CDR3 reads TGTGCCACCAGCCCCTACTCCCAGTATGGCTACACCTTC. Translation gives CATSPYSQYGYTF.

A few counts support this clonotype. The CDR3 DNA is TGTGCCAGCAGCTTAGATTCAAGGGGCGAGCAGTACTTC. Translating it yields CASSLDSRGEQYF. The J gene is TRBJ2-7, the V gene TRBV11-3, with D tentatively TRBD1 (5 bases). This CDR3 spans 13 amino acids. V was pared by 0 bases and J by 6 bases, with 9 bases between. Per germline, CDR1 SGHNT and CDR2 YENEEA.

Details on this clonotype: This may stem from a read error, because a much larger clone lies one nucleotide away. This rearrangement joins TRBV20-1 to TRBJ2-1, with D perhaps being TRBD1 or TRBD2 (5 bases each). The CDR3 totals 14 residues. The germline V gene encodes CDR1 DFQATT and CDR2 SNEGSKA (reference sequence). The V gene lost 6 bases and the J gene lost 8 bases, with 20 bases spanning the gap. The CDR3 coding sequence is TGCAGTGCCCTTCGGGACGGGTGGAACTATGAGCAGTTCTTC. Translated: CSALRDGWNYEQFF.

J is TRBJ2-6 and V is TRBV29-1; D might be TRBD2 (6 bases). CDR1 and CDR2 from the germline V gene are SQVTM and ANQGSEA. This CDR3 contains 18 residues. V was clipped by 1 base and J by 1 base, with 17 bases between them. The CDR3 region has the DNA TGCAGCGTTGAAGTCATGGGTGGAGGGTTTTCTGGGGCCAACGTCCTGACTTTC. This translates into CSVEVMGGGFSGANVLTF.

This chain connects TRBV3-1 to TRBJ2-5; D is unresolved. V lost 1 base and J lost 5, with 14 bases in between. Germline CDR1 LGHDT, CDR2 YNNKEL (reference sequence). The CDR3 consists of 15 residues. The CDR3 sequence: CASSQVDWLGETQYF. Here the CDR3 DNA reads TGTGCCAGCAGCCAAGTTGATTGGTTGGGGGAGACCCAGTACTTC.

J is TRBJ1-1 and V is TRBV5-1, with D perhaps TRBD1 (6 bases). CDR3 length: 14 residues. Germline V lookup: CDR1 SGHRS, CDR2 YFSETQ. V was pared by 7 bases and J by 0 bases, with 13 bases between. Here the CDR3 reads CASRETGLNTEAFF. DNA for the CDR3: TGCGCCAGCCGCGAGACAGGCCTGAACACTGAAGCTTTCTTT.

This clonotype was counted a few times. The V and J genes are TRBV20-1 and TRBJ1-5; 9 bases match TRBD1. CDR1 DFQATT and CDR2 SNEGSKA come from the germline V gene (reference sequence). Trimming cost V 5 bases and J 0 bases; bases outside gene matches: 5. This CDR3 is built from 15 residues. CDR3 loop: CSAEDRGDSNQPQHF. The DNA for the CDR3 is TGCAGTGCTGAAGACAGGGGGGATAGCAATCAGCCCCAGCATTTT.

The chain joins TRBV5-6 to TRBJ2-7, with D tentatively TRBD2 (6 bases). The V and J ends lost 0 bases and 6 bases respectively, with 10 bases between them. This CDR3 is built from 13 residues. CDR1 and CDR2 from the germline V gene are SGHDT and YYEEEE. This CDR3 reads CASSLAGGIEQYF. CDR3 DNA sequence: TGTGCCAGCAGCTTGGCCGGAGGGATCGAGCAGTACTTC.

The chain combines TRBV3-1 with TRBJ2-7, with 8 bases aligning to TRBD2. This CDR3 region has 16 residues. The V segment lost 1 base and the J segment 3 bases; nucleotides outside the gene matches: 8. Germline CDR1 reads LGHDT; CDR2 reads YNNKEL (reference sequence). The DNA for the CDR3 is TGTGCCAGCAGCCAAGCTGGAGGGCGGGGGGTCTACGAGCAGTACTTC. It specifies CASSQAGGRGVYEQYF.

This clonotype turned up a few times. This chain uses TRBV4-2 with TRBJ2-3, with 15 bases that match TRBD2. The CDR3 has 22 amino acids. V lost 4 bases to trimming and J lost 5 bases; unmatched junction nucleotides: 22. Germline-derived CDR1 and CDR2 are LGHNA and YNFKEQ. CDR3: CASSPQGAWTSGRVQGGDTQYF. DNA of the CDR3: TGTGCCAGCAGCCCTCAGGGGGCTTGGACTAGCGGGAGGGTTCAGGGAGGAGATACGCAGTATTTT.

This clonotype was found a few times. The chain recombines TRBV27 with TRBJ2-7; possibly TRBD1 for D (6 bases). With 0 bases removed from V and 0 bases from J, the gap between germline ends came to 9 bases. Per the germline V gene, CDR1 is MNHEY and CDR2 is SMNVEV (reference sequence). CDR3 length equals 15 residues. CDR3 sequence reads: CASSLSDRYSYEQYF. For the CDR3, the DNA is TGTGCCAGCAGTTTATCCGACAGGTACTCCTACGAGCAGTACTTC.

This clonotype was recorded only once. J is TRBJ2-1 and V is TRBV3-1, with 7 positions matching TRBD2. This CDR3 has 13 residues. CDR1 is LGHDT, CDR2 YNNKEL, per germline (reference sequence). J gave up 4 bases and V 7 bases, and 4 bases lay outside the gene matches. DNA for the CDR3: TGTGCCAGCAAGAGCGGGATTTACAATGAGCAGTTCTTC. Encoded protein: CASKSGIYNEQFF.

The CDR3 sequence: CASSSQAGVDTQYF. The CDR3 DNA sequence: TGTGCCAGCAGCTCGCAGGCCGGAGTAGATACGCAGTATTTT. The chain recombines TRBV11-3 with TRBJ2-3, with no clear D. Trimming removed 4 bases from V and 5 bases from J, with 13 bases in between. CDR1 and CDR2 from the germline V gene are SGHNT and YENEEA. CDR3 size: 14 residues.

This clonotype was counted a few times. This chain links TRBV5-6 with TRBJ2-3, with D possibly called TRBD1 or TRBD2 (7 bases each). V lost 4 bases to trimming and J lost 4 bases, with 16 bases between them. The CDR3 extends over 15 amino acids. Germline CDR1 and CDR2: SGHDT and YYEEEE. The chain's CDR3 is CASSNEGGTADTQYF. The CDR3 DNA follows: TGTGCCAGCAGCAACGAGGGAGGGACAGCAGATACGCAGTATTTT.

This chain links TRBV12-3 or TRBV12-4 with TRBJ2-3; TRBD2 matches 8 bases. The CDR3 totals 15 residues. With 3 bases clipped from V and 4 bases from J, the junction kept 6 bases outside the gene matches. The chain's CDR3 is CASSFTGGPADTQYF. The CDR3 DNA is TGTGCCAGCAGTTTTACGGGAGGGCCCGCAGATACGCAGTATTTT.

This clonotype has only a few counts. This chain connects TRBV6-1 to TRBJ2-7, with 10 bases fitting TRBD2. CDR1 and CDR2 (germline): MNHNS, SASEGT. Germline trimming cut 6 bases from V and 7 bases from J; bases unmatched to any gene: 18. The CDR3 is 17 residues long. The CDR3 nucleotides read TGTGCCAGCAGACCCCCGGAGCGGGAGGGCCACAGGTGGGAGCAGTACTTC. Encoded protein: CASRPPEREGHRWEQYF.

There are a few counts of this clonotype. This sequence joins TRBV28 and TRBJ2-2; possibly TRBD2 for D (6 bases). The CDR3 has 15 residues. V shed 6 bases and J shed 2 bases, with 13 bases lying between them. Germline lookup yields CDR1 MDHEN and CDR2 SYDVKM. The CDR3 spells CASRFGTANTGELFF. For the CDR3, the DNA is TGTGCCAGCAGGTTCGGGACTGCCAACACCGGGGAGCTGTTTTTT.

The CDR3, as DNA: TGCAGCGTTGAAGGGCCTAACAACTATGGCTACACCTTC. This translates into CSVEGPNNYGYTF. The J gene is TRBJ1-2, the V gene TRBV29-1; no firm D call. V shed 1 base and J shed 2 bases, with 8 bases lying between them. Per germline, CDR1 SQVTM and CDR2 ANQGSEA. This CDR3 contains 13 residues.